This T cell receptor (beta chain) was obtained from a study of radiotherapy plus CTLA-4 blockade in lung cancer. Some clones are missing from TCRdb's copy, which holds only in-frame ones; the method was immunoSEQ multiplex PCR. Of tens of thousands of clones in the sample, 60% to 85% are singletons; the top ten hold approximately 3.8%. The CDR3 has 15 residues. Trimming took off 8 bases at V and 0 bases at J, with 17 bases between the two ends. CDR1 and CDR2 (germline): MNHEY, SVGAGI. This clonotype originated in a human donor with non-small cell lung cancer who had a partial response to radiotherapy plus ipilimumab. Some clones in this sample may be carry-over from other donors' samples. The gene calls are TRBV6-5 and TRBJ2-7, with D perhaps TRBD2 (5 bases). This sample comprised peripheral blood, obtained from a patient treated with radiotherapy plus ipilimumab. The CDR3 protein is CASGRTPESSYEQYF. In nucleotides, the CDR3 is TGTGCCAGCGGCCGGACTCCGGAGAGCTCCTACGAGCAGTACTTC.